These 28 T cell receptor beta chains came from one sample sequenced in a study of blood T cell repertoires in COVID-19. The protocol was immunoSEQ multiplex PCR, while the TCRdb copy is restricted to in-frame clones and leaves out a portion. In the table there are 300,000 to 350,000 clones, about nine tenths of which are singletons. Sequenced material: peripheral blood. The receptors here all came from a woman in her 50s with COVID-19, enrolled during active disease.

The chain carries TRBV6-6 and TRBJ1-2; 7 bases line up with TRBD1. V lost 5 bases to trimming and J lost 6 bases; unmatched junction nucleotides: 12. This CDR3 has 15 residues. The germline V gene has CDR1 MNHNY and CDR2 SVGAGI (reference sequence). CDR3 sequence: CASSKLPGTDNGYTF. The CDR3 region has the DNA TGTGCCAGCAGTAAACTACCCGGGACAGATAATGGCTACACCTTC.

The rearrangement uses TRBV13 and TRBJ1-1; unclear D gene. The V end lost 6 bases, the J end lost 3 bases, and 14 bases lay between the germline ends. The CDR3 is 14 residues long. CDR1 PRHDT and CDR2 FYEKMQ come from the germline V gene (reference sequence). The CDR3 sequence is CASSSPKDYTEAFF. The CDR3 DNA is TGTGCCAGCAGTTCCCCGAAGGACTACACTGAAGCTTTCTTT.

The V and J genes are TRBV19 and TRBJ2-3; D perhaps matches TRBD2 (5 bases). V gave up 1 base and J gave up 0 bases, with 17 bases separating them. From germline, CDR1 is LNHDA and CDR2 SQIVND (reference sequence). The CDR3 sequence is 18 residues long. The CDR3 bases are TGTGCCAGTAGTATAGTCGTTTGGAGAGCGGCTAGCACAGATACGCAGTATTTT. Its protein product is CASSIVVWRAASTDTQYF.

The CDR3 DNA is TGTGCCAGTAGTAGTGGACAGCCTAATTCACCCCTCCACTTT. As protein: CASSSGQPNSPLHF. The chain employs TRBV19 and TRBJ1-6; D might be TRBD1 (6 bases). Deletions cut 4 bases from V and 6 bases from J, with 10 bases between. Germline V gene lookup returns CDR1 LNHDA and CDR2 SQIVND (reference sequence). The CDR3 extends over 14 amino acids.

The chain couples TRBV6-5 to TRBJ2-7, with a tentative D call TRBD2 (6 bases). The V and J ends lost 9 bases and 2 bases respectively, with 17 bases between them. The germline gives CDR1 MNHEY, CDR2 SVGAGI. The length of the CDR3 is 14 residues. The CDR3, as DNA: TGTGCCAGTACGGCCGGGGGATTCACCTACGAGCAGTACTTC. Translation gives CASTAGGFTYEQYF.

The rearrangement joins TRBV3-1 (or the pseudogene TRBV3-2) to TRBJ2-5, with 12 nucleotides matching TRBD2. CDR3 length: 18 amino acids. Per the germline V gene, CDR1 is LGHDT and CDR2 is YNNKEL (reference sequence). The V and J ends lost 0 bases and 5 bases, in that order; junction bases with no gene match: 10. The CDR3 protein is CASSQEGLAGSWDETQYF. In DNA form, the CDR3 reads TGTGCCAGCAGCCAAGAAGGACTAGCGGGAAGTTGGGATGAGACCCAGTACTTC.

The chain recombines TRBV21-1 with TRBJ2-2; TRBD1, the D gene given by the table, was not confirmed from the DNA. TRBV21-1 is noted as a pseudogene. The CDR3 runs 15 residues. The DNA of the CDR3 is TGTGCCAGCAGCTTCCGGACAGGATCCACCGGGGAGCTGTTTTTT. Translated, it gives CASSFRTGSTGELFF.

The J gene is TRBJ2-1, the V gene TRBV6-5; 8 nucleotides match TRBD1. CDR1 is MNHEY and CDR2 is SVGAGI in the germline V gene. The CDR3 covers 14 residues. The junction had 6 bases not matched to a gene; V was cut back by 6 bases and J by 5 bases. The CDR3 DNA is TGTGCCAGCAGAAAGGACAGGGTGGACAATGAGCAGTTCTTC. Its translation is CASRKDRVDNEQFF.

This sequence joins TRBV4-2 and TRBJ2-1; 8 bases align to TRBD2. The CDR3 totals 16 residues. CDR1 and CDR2 (germline): LGHNA, YNFKEQ. V trimming: 4 bases; J trimming: 2 bases; junction bases outside the gene matches: 7. CDR3 coding DNA: TGTGCCAGCAGCCTCCAGCGGGAGCCGACCTACAATGAGCAGTTCTTC. Translation gives CASSLQREPTYNEQFF.

CDR3 in DNA: TGCGCCAGCAGCCAATCGCACCGGGACAGGGTAAACAATGAGCAGTTCTTC. Translation: CASSQSHRDRVNNEQFF. The rearrangement uses TRBV4-3 and TRBJ2-1; 9 bases match TRBD1. The CDR3 is 17 residues long. Germline lookup yields CDR1 LGHNA and CDR2 YSLEER. V was pared by 2 bases and J by 5 bases, with 10 bases of the junction left unmatched.

The gene calls are TRBV7-8 and TRBJ2-2, with D possibly TRBD1 on 6 matching bases. V was shortened by 1 base and J by 6 bases, with 9 bases between the two germline ends. The V gene's germline CDR1 is SGHVS and CDR2 FQNEAQ. This CDR3 has 14 amino acids. This CDR3 reads CASSLESGAGELFF. CDR3 sequence (DNA): TGTGCCAGCAGCTTAGAGTCAGGGGCCGGGGAGCTGTTTTTT.

The rearrangement joins TRBV3-1 (or the pseudogene TRBV3-2) to TRBJ1-2, with TRBD1 matching 11 bases. The CDR3 consists of 17 residues. Trimming at V came to 2 bases and at J to 8 bases, leaving 13 bases not matched to a gene. Germline assignment: CDR1 LGHDT and CDR2 YNNKEL (reference sequence). CDR3 in amino acids: CASSQPRGRTGGEGYTF. CDR3 sequence (DNA): TGTGCCAGCAGCCAACCACGAGGGAGGACAGGGGGCGAAGGCTACACCTTC.

CDR3 protein: CAWSVQGVLNEKLFF. CDR3 nucleotide sequence: TGTGCCTGGAGTGTCCAAGGAGTACTTAATGAAAAACTGTTTTTT. This chain links TRBV30 with TRBJ1-4; D not resolved. CDR3 size: 15 residues. Germline assignment: CDR1 GTSNPN and CDR2 SVGIG (reference sequence). V was pared by 0 bases and J by 4 bases, with 12 bases between.

The chain joins TRBV6-1 to TRBJ2-7; 11 positions agree with TRBD1. CDR1 is MNHNS and CDR2 is SASEGT in the germline V gene. V lost 4 bases and J lost 0; bases outside the gene matches: 8. The CDR3 is made up of 17 amino acids. This chain's CDR3 is CASSGPGTGGSSYEQYF. In DNA form, the CDR3 reads TGTGCCAGCAGTGGTCCCGGGACAGGGGGTAGCTCCTACGAGCAGTACTTC.

This clone has a count of ten or more. The V and J genes are TRBV4-1 and TRBJ1-4, with TRBD1 matching over 9 bases. The trim removed 4 bases at V and 3 bases at J, leaving 12 bases unmatched. Looked up from germline, CDR1 is MGHRA and CDR2 is YSYEKL. The CDR3 extends over 18 amino acids. The CDR3 protein is CASSLRTGEASSNEKLFF. The CDR3 nucleotides read TGCGCCAGCAGCCTGAGGACAGGGGAGGCTTCGTCTAATGAAAAACTGTTTTTT.

In this sample, this clone turned up a few times. The chain couples TRBV5-1 to TRBJ2-4; D perhaps matches TRBD2 (5 bases). The CDR3 has 11 residues. Germline V gene data show CDR1 as SGHRS and CDR2 as YFSETQ. With 3 bases removed from V and 11 bases from J, the gap between germline ends came to 9 bases. CDR3 bases: TGCGCCAGCAGCTCCGGACTGGTTCAGTACTTC. Its protein product is CASSSGLVQYF.

The chain joins TRBV24-1 to TRBJ1-2, with D perhaps matching TRBD1 (6 bases). The germline CDR1 and CDR2 sequences are KGHDR and SFDVKD. The CDR3 extends over 16 amino acids. Trimming removed 3 bases at V and 7 bases at J, with 20 bases between. The chain's CDR3 is CATSDRRGIAFGGYTF. The CDR3 DNA reads as TGTGCCACCAGTGATCGCAGGGGAATAGCTTTCGGTGGCTACACCTTC.

The chain links TRBV19 to TRBJ1-6, with D tentatively TRBD1 (6 bases). CDR3 size: 14 residues. Germline CDR1 reads LNHDA; CDR2 reads SQIVND (reference sequence). Trimming shortened V by 3 bases and J by 7 bases, and 10 bases separated the two germline ends. The CDR3, as DNA: TGTGCCAGTAGTATGTCAGGGGTCAATTCACCCCTCCACTTT. This sequence encodes CASSMSGVNSPLHF.

The chain's CDR3 is CASSPPGVGSGNTIYF. DNA for the CDR3: TGTGCCAGTAGCCCACCCGGGGTTGGCTCTGGAAACACCATATATTTT. The chain joins TRBV19 to TRBJ1-3; D is undetermined. Germline V CDR1 and CDR2: LNHDA, SQIVND (reference sequence). Trimming removed 6 bases from V and 0 bases from J, with 15 bases in between. The CDR3 totals 16 residues.

CDR3 amino acids: CASSQSEQGGGYTF. Written as DNA, the CDR3 is TGTGCCAGCAGCCAATCCGAACAGGGGGGAGGCTACACCTTC. The gene calls are TRBV3-1 (or the pseudogene TRBV3-2) and TRBJ1-2, with TRBD1 matching over 8 bases. J lost 8 bases, V lost 2 bases, and 7 bases had no gene match. The CDR3 contains 14 residues. Germline loops: CDR1 LGHDT, CDR2 YNNKEL (reference sequence).

The chain employs TRBV3-1 (or the pseudogene TRBV3-2) and TRBJ2-3; tentatively, D is TRBD2 (7 bases). Germline CDR1 and CDR2: LGHDT and YNNKEL (reference sequence). This CDR3 contains 16 residues. V dropped 4 bases and J dropped 3 bases, with 17 bases sitting between them. The CDR3 sequence is CASSPNRGRGTDTQYF. The DNA of the CDR3 is TGTGCCAGCAGCCCCAATCGGGGGAGGGGGACAGATACGCAGTATTTT.

This clone was found once. The chain combines TRBV14 with TRBJ1-4; no clear D gene. CDR1 is SGHDN, CDR2 FVKESK, per germline. The CDR3 has 15 amino acids. The V end lost 1 base, the J end lost 6 bases, and 12 bases lay between the germline ends. The CDR3 region is CASSQAIRSDEKLFF. In nucleotides, the CDR3 is TGTGCCAGCAGCCAAGCTATTAGGAGCGATGAAAAACTGTTTTTT.

The V call is TRBV29-1, the J call TRBJ2-1; 9 bases match TRBD1. The germline CDR1 and CDR2 sequences are SQVTM and ANQGSEA. This CDR3 has 15 residues. Unmatched junction bases numbered 7, after V lost 0 bases and J lost 7 bases. Written as DNA, the CDR3 is TGCAGCGTTGAAGATAAGGGACAGGGTAGAAATGAGCAGTTCTTC. It is translated as CSVEDKGQGRNEQFF.

The genes are TRBV5-1 and TRBJ1-1; 7 nucleotides agree with TRBD1. J was trimmed by 3 bases and V by 3 bases; bases with no gene match: 5. This CDR3 is 14 amino acids long. The germline gives CDR1 SGHRS, CDR2 YFSETQ. As DNA, the CDR3 is TGCGCCAGCAGCTCGAGGCAGGGGGACACTGAAGCTTTCTTT. Translating gives CASSSRQGDTEAFF.

The genes are TRBV11-2 and TRBJ2-6, with 8 bases fitting TRBD1. The CDR3 is made up of 18 amino acids. CDR1 is SGHAT and CDR2 is FQNNGV in the germline V gene. Trimming removed 0 bases from V and 0 bases from J; junction bases left unmatched: 4. The chain's CDR3 is CASSLDLGQGSGANVLTF. The CDR3 region has the DNA TGTGCCAGCAGCTTAGATCTCGGACAGGGCTCTGGGGCCAACGTCCTGACTTTC.

The chain employs TRBV7-3 and TRBJ2-1; weak D call: TRBD2 (6 bases). The CDR3 is made up of 13 amino acids. The V and J ends lost 5 bases and 5 bases respectively, with 10 bases between them. Germline CDR1 SGHTA, CDR2 FQGTGA. The CDR3 coding sequence is TGTGCCAGCAGCGTGGGACTCAACAATGAGCAGTTCTTC. This sequence encodes CASSVGLNNEQFF.

The gene calls are TRBV10-3 and TRBJ2-1; perhaps TRBD2 as D (6 bases). The CDR3 covers 14 residues. The germline gives CDR1 ENHRY, CDR2 SYGVKD. V was clipped by 10 bases and J by 6 bases, with 19 bases between them. The CDR3, as DNA: TGTGCCACCATCAGGACTATTTCCGGCAATGAGCAGTTCTTC. Encoded protein: CATIRTISGNEQFF.

The J gene is TRBJ1-4, the V gene TRBV5-1, with D maybe TRBD1 (6 bases). This CDR3 is built from 14 residues. The germline V and J ends were trimmed by 4 bases and 4 bases, with 11 bases remaining between them. Germline CDR1 and CDR2: SGHRS and YFSETQ. The CDR3 DNA reads as TGCGCCAGCAGCAAGGACAGCTATAATGAAAAACTGTTTTTT. Translation gives CASSKDSYNEKLFF. Variable domain in full (rest from reference TRBV5-1 and TRBJ1-4): KAGVTQTPRYLIKTRGQQVTLSCSPISGHRSVSWYQQTPGQGLQFLFEYFSETQRNKGNFPGRFSGRQFSNSRSEMNVSTLELGDSALYLCASSKDSYNEKLFFGSGTQLSVL.